Shown below are 9 T cell receptor beta chains from a single sample sequenced in a study of T cell changes during pregnancy in multiple sclerosis. The assay was immunoSEQ multiplex PCR, and TCRdb's table has in-frame clones only and misses some. The table lists around 75,000 clones, 85% to 95% of them singletons, with over 0.12% in the top ten. The sample here was CD4+ T cells from peripheral blood mononuclear cells, taken after pregnancy. The receptors were sampled from a female donor with multiple sclerosis, enrolled in a pregnancy study.

The chain links TRBV7-9 to TRBJ1-3, with 9 bases identical to TRBD1. The CDR3 sequence is 16 residues long. V trimming: 5 bases; J trimming: 2 bases; junction bases outside the gene matches: 7. In germline, CDR1 is SEHNR, CDR2 FQNEAQ (reference sequence). CDR3 amino acids: CASSPGQGLTGNTIYF. CDR3 sequence (DNA): TGTGCCAGCAGCCCGGGACAGGGACTAACTGGAAACACCATATATTTT.

This sequence joins TRBV10-3 and TRBJ2-3; 7 nucleotides agree with TRBD2. CDR1 is ENHRY and CDR2 is SYGVKD in the germline V gene. Trimming at V came to 0 bases and at J to 6 bases, leaving 12 bases not matched to a gene. The CDR3 length is 17 residues. The CDR3 loop reads CAISESTLAGRGDTQYF. CDR3 sequence (DNA): TGTGCCATCAGTGAGTCGACATTAGCGGGTCGGGGGGATACGCAGTATTTT.

The V and J genes are TRBV5-1 and TRBJ1-2; 8 nucleotides align to TRBD1. J was trimmed by 8 bases and V by 3 bases; bases with no gene match: 15. From germline, CDR1 is SGHRS and CDR2 YFSETQ. This CDR3 contains 16 residues. CDR3 amino acids: CASSSGQGRGGEGYTF. The CDR3 DNA sequence: TGCGCCAGCAGCTCCGGACAGGGAAGAGGTGGAGAGGGCTACACCTTC.

This chain's CDR3 is CASSPFGQGGTSGSTDTQYF. CDR3 nucleotide sequence: TGTGCCAGCAGCCCATTCGGACAGGGGGGAACTAGCGGGAGTACAGATACGCAGTATTTT. V gene TRBV4-2 combines with J gene TRBJ2-3, with D possibly matching TRBD2 (11 bases). From germline, CDR1 is LGHNA and CDR2 YNFKEQ. The CDR3 is made up of 20 amino acids. Trimming removed 4 bases at V and 3 bases at J, with 29 bases between.

The genes are TRBV6-6 and TRBJ2-7, with 8 bases lining up with TRBD2. This CDR3 contains 13 residues. The germline V gene has CDR1 MNHNY and CDR2 SVGAGI (reference sequence). J lost 5 bases, V lost 7 bases, and 7 bases had no gene match. The CDR3 spells CASTGGLIDEQYF. Here the CDR3 DNA reads TGTGCCAGCACGGGGGGGCTTATCGACGAGCAGTACTTC.

The chain couples TRBV7-2 to TRBJ2-7; 9 bases line up with TRBD1. After removal of 5 bases from V and 4 bases from J, the junction contained 9 bases not matched to a gene. Germline V CDR1 and CDR2: SGHTA, FQGNSA. The CDR3 sequence is 15 residues long. Here the CDR3 DNA reads TGTGCCAGCAGCGATGACAGGGGGATCTGGTACGAGCAGTACTTC. It yields the protein CASSDDRGIWYEQYF.

The chain is built from TRBV5-1 and TRBJ1-1; no firm D call. The V gene lost 0 bases and the J gene lost 2 bases, with 20 bases spanning the gap. The CDR3 is 18 residues long. Germline values: CDR1 SGHRS, CDR2 YFSETQ. In DNA, the CDR3 is TGCGCCAGCAGCTTGGCTTTGGAGAGACGCGCCGGTAACACTGAAGCTTTCTTT. Its protein is CASSLALERRAGNTEAFF.

The J gene is TRBJ2-2, the V gene TRBV4-3, with D perhaps matching TRBD2 (5 bases). Germline V lookup: CDR1 LGHNA, CDR2 YSLEER. There are 15 residues in the CDR3. Trimming cost V 4 bases and J 8 bases, with 17 bases left between them. This CDR3 reads CASSLSGAAPGELFF. The CDR3 DNA sequence: TGCGCCAGCAGCCTAAGCGGAGCCGCACCGGGGGAGCTGTTTTTT.

This chain links TRBV30 with TRBJ1-1; D is unclear. The CDR3 length is 15 residues. V lost 5 bases to trimming and J lost 2 bases, with 18 bases between them. Germline lookup yields CDR1 GTSNPN and CDR2 SVGIG (reference sequence). The CDR3 spells CAWFLRGHLNTEAFF. The CDR3 coding sequence is TGTGCCTGGTTCTTAAGAGGCCACTTAAACACTGAAGCTTTCTTT.